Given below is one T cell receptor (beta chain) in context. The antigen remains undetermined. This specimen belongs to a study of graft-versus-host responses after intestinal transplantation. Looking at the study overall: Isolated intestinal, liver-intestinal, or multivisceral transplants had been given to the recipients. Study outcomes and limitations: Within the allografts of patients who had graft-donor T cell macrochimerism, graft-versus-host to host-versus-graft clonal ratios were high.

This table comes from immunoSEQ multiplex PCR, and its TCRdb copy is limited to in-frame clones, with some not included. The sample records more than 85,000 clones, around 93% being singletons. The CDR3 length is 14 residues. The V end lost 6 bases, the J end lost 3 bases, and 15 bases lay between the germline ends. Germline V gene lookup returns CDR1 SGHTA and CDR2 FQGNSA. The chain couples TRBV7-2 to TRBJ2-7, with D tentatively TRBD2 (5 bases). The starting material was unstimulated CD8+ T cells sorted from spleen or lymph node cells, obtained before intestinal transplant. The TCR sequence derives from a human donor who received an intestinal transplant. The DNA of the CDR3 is TGTGCCAGCAGGTACTTAAGCGGTGACTACGAGCAGTACTTC. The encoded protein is CASRYLSGDYEQYF.